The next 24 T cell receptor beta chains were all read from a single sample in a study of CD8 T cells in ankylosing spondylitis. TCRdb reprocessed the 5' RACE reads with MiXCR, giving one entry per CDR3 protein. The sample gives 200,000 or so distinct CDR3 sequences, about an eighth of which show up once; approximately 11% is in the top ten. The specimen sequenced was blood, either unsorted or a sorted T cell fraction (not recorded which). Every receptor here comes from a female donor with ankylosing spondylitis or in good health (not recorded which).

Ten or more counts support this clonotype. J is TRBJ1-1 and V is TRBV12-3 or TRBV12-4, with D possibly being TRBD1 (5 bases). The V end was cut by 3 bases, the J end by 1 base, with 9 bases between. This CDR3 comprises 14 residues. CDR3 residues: CASSLGGSNTEAFF. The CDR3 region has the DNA TGTGCCAGCAGTTTGGGGGGATCGAACACTGAAGCTTTCTTT.

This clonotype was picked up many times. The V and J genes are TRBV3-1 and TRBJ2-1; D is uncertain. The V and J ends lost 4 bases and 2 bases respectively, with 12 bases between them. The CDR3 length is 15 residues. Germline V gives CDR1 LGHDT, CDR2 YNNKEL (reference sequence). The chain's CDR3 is CASSRPQVTYNEQFF. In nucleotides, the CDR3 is TGTGCCAGCAGCCGACCCCAAGTGACCTACAATGAGCAGTTCTTC.

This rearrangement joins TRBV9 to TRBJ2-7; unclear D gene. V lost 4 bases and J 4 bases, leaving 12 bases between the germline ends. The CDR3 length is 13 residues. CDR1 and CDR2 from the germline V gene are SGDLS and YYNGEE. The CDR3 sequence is CASSPDHGYEQYF. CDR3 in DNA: TGTGCCAGCAGCCCCGACCACGGTTACGAGCAGTACTTC.

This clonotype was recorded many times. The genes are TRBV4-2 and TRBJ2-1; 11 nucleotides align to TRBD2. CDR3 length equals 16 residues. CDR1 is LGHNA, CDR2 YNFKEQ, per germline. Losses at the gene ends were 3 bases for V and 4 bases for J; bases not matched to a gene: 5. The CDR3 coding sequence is TGTGCCAGCAGCCATTCGGGACTAGCGGAGTACAATGAGCAGTTCTTC. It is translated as CASSHSGLAEYNEQFF.

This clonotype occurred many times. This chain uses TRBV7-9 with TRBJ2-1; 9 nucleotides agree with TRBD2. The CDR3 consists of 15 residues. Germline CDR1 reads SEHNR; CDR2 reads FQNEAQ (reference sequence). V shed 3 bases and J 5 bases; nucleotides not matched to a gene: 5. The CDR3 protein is CASSFGTSRNNEQFF. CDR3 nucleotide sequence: TGTGCCAGCAGCTTCGGGACTAGCAGAAACAATGAGCAGTTCTTC.

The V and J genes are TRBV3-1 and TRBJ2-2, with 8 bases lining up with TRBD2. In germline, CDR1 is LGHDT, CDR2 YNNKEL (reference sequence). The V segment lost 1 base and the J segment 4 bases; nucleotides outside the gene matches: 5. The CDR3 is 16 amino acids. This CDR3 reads CASSQGEAGVTGELFF. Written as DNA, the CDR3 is TGTGCCAGCAGCCAAGGGGAAGCGGGAGTCACCGGGGAGCTGTTTTTT.

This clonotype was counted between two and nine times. The CDR3 protein is CASSYQGGTEAFF. The CDR3 bases are TGTGCCAGCAGTTACCAGGGGGGCACTGAAGCTTTCTTT. The V gene is TRBV6-2 or TRBV6-3, the J gene TRBJ1-1; TRBD1 matches 7 bases. J was trimmed by 4 bases and V by 2 bases; bases with no gene match: 1. Germline CDR1 is MNHEY and CDR2 is SVGEGT. The CDR3 has 13 amino acids.

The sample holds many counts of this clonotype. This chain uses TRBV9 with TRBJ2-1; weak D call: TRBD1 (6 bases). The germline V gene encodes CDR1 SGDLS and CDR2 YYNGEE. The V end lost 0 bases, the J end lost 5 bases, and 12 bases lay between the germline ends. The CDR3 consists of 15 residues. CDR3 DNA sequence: TGTGCCAGCAGCGTAGGGATTTGGGACAACAATGAGCAGTTCTTC. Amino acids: CASSVGIWDNNEQFF. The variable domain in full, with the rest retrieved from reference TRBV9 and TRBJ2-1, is DSGVTQTPKHLITATGQRVTLRCSPRSGDLSVYWYQQSLDQGLQFLIQYYNGEERAKGNILERFSAQQFPDLHSELNLSSLELGDSALYFCASSVGIWDNNEQFFGPGTRLTVL.

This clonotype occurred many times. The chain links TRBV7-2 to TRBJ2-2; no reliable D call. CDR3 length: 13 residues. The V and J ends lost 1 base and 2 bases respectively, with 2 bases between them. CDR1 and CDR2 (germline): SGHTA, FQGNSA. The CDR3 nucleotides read TGTGCCAGCAGCTTAGACAACACCGGGGAGCTGTTTTTT. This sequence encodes CASSLDNTGELFF.

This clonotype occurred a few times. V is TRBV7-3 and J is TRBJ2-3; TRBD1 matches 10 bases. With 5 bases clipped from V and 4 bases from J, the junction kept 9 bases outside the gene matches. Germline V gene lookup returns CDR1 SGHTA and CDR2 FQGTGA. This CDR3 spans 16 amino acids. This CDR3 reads CASSPQGQGKSDTQYF. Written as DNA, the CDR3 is TGTGCCAGCAGCCCACAGGGACAGGGGAAATCAGATACGCAGTATTTT.

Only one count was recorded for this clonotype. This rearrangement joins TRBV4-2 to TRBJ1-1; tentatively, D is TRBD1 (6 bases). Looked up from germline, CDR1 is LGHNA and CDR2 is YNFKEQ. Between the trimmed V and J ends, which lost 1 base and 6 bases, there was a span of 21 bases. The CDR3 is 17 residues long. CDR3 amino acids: CASSQGRELTGRPEAFF. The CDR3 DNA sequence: TGTGCCAGCAGCCAAGGGCGGGAGCTGACAGGCCGACCTGAAGCTTTCTTT.

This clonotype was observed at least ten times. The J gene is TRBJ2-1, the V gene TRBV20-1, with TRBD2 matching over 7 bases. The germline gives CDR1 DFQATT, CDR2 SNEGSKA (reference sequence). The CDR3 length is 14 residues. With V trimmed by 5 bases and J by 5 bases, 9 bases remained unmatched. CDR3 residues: CSASGASGNNEQFF. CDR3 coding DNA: TGCAGTGCTTCCGGGGCTAGCGGTAACAATGAGCAGTTCTTC.

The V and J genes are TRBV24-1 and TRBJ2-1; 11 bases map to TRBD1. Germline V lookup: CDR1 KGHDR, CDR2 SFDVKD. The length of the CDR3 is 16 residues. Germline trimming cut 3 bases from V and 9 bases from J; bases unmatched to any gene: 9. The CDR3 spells CATSDPGGTGGSEQFF. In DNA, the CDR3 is TGTGCCACCAGTGATCCTGGCGGGACAGGGGGTAGTGAGCAGTTCTTC.

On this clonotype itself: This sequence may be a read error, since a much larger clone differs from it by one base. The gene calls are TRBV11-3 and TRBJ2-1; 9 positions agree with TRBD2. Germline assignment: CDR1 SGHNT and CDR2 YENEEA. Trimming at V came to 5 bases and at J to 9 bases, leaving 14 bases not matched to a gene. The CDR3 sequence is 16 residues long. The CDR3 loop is CASSPLAGMTCGEQFF. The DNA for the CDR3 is TGTGCCAGCAGCCCCCTAGCGGGAATGACCTGCGGTGAGCAGTTCTTC.

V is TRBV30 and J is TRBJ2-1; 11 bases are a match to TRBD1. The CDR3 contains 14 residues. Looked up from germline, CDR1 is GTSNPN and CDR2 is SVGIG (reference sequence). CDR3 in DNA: TGTGCTGCTGGTAGGAGGACAGGGGGCTATGGAGAATTCTTC. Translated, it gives CAAGRRTGGYGEFF.

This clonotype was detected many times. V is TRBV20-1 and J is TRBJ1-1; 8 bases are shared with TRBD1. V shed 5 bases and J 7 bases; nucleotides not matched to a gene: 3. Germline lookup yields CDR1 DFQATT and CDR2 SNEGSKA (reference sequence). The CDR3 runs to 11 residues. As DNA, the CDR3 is TGCAGTGCTGGACAGGGCGGTGAAGCTTTCTTT. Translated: CSAGQGGEAFF.

The CDR3 loop reads CASSLVLNTEAFF. As DNA, the CDR3 is TGCGCCAGCAGCTTGGTTCTGAACACTGAAGCTTTCTTT. V is TRBV5-1 and J is TRBJ1-1; D remains ambiguous. Germline V gives CDR1 SGHRS, CDR2 YFSETQ. Trimming cost V 0 bases and J 0 bases, with 3 bases left between them. This CDR3 has 13 residues.

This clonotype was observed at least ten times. DNA for the CDR3: TGTGCCAGCAGCTTAAGGGAGGGCAGTTACTACGAGCAGTACTTC. It specifies CASSLREGSYYEQYF. The chain is built from TRBV7-7 and TRBJ2-7, with 7 bases identical to TRBD2. CDR3 length: 15 amino acids. Germline CDR1 reads SSHAT; CDR2 reads FNYEAQ (reference sequence). J lost 3 bases, V lost 2 bases, and 7 bases had no gene match.

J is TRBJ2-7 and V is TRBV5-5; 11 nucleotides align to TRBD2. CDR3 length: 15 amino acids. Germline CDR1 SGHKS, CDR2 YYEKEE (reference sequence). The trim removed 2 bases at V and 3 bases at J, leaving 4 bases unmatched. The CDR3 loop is CASSLLAGEGYEQYF. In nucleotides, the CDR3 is TGTGCCAGCAGCTTACTAGCGGGAGAAGGCTACGAGCAGTACTTC.

The CDR3 DNA reads as TGTGCCAGCAGTTTATCCAGGTCTGGGGCCAACGTCCTGACTTTC. Translating gives CASSLSRSGANVLTF. The chain employs TRBV27 and TRBJ2-6; D gene uncertain. Germline V gives CDR1 MNHEY, CDR2 SMNVEV (reference sequence). V lost 0 bases to trimming and J lost 1 base, with 4 bases between them. CDR3 length: 15 amino acids.

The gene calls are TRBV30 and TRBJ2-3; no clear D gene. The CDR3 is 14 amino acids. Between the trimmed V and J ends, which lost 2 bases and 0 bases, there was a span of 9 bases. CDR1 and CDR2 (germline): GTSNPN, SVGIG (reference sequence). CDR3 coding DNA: TGTGCCTGGAGTCCCCCCCTAAGCACAGATACGCAGTATTTT. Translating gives CAWSPPLSTDTQYF.

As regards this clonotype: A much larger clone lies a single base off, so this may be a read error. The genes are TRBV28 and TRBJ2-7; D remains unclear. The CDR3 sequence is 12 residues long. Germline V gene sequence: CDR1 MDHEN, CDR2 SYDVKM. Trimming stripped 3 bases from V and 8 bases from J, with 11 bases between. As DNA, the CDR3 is TGTGCCAGCAGTTTCCCCGGTAAAAAGCAGTACTTC. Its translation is CASSFPGKKQYF. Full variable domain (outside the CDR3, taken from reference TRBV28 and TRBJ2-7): DVKVTQSSRYLVKRTGEKVFLECVQDMDHENMFWYRQDPGLGLRLIYFSYDVKMKEKGDIPEGYSVSREKKERFSLILESASTNQTSMYLCASSFPGKKQYFGPGTRLTVT.

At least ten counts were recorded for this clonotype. CDR3 coding DNA: TGTGCCAGCAGCCCTTATGATGAGACCCAGTACTTC. Protein sequence: CASSPYDETQYF. The chain employs TRBV7-2 and TRBJ2-5, with D uncertain. V lost 5 bases, J lost 5 bases, and 9 bases lay in between. CDR3 length equals 12 residues. The germline gives CDR1 SGHTA, CDR2 FQGNSA.

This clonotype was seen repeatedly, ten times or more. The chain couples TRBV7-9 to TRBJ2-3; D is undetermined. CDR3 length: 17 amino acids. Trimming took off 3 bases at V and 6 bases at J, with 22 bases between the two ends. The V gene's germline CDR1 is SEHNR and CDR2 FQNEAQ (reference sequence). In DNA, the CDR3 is TGTGCCAGCAGCTTGGCAGAACCCCAACGCCTGCCTGATACGCAGTATTTT. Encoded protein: CASSLAEPQRLPDTQYF.